The 21 T cell receptor beta chains presented below share a single source sample, sequenced in a study of blood T cell repertoires in COVID-19. Repertoires were generated with immunoSEQ multiplex PCR, while TCRdb's copy carries only in-frame clones and drops some. Among around 250,000 clones listed, roughly 86% were seen once. Specimen: PBMCs or T cells enriched from blood (not recorded which). Receptors originate from a woman between 45 and 60 years old who had recovered from COVID-19.

This sequence joins TRBV28 and TRBJ1-2; D is unclear. The germline CDR1 and CDR2 sequences are MDHEN and SYDVKM. V lost 4 bases to trimming and J lost 8 bases, with 8 bases between them. This CDR3 comprises 11 residues. Here the CDR3 reads CASSYRSGYTF. CDR3 bases: TGTGCCAGCAGTTATCGTTCGGGCTACACCTTC.

V and J are TRBV5-1 and TRBJ2-3; D may be TRBD2 (5 bases). The CDR3 length is 14 residues. Trimming took 0 bases from V and 4 from J, leaving 9 bases between them. CDR1 is SGHRS, CDR2 YFSETQ, per germline. The CDR3 reads CASSLAGLADTQYF. The CDR3 DNA reads TGCGCCAGCAGCTTGGCGGGATTGGCAGATACGCAGTATTTT.

The rearrangement joins TRBV7-9 to TRBJ2-1, with 7 positions matching TRBD1. With V trimmed by 5 bases and J by 0 bases, 7 bases remained unmatched. Per germline, CDR1 SEHNR and CDR2 FQNEAQ (reference sequence). The CDR3 contains 16 residues. CDR3: CASSRGQWSSYNEQFF. CDR3 DNA sequence: TGTGCCAGCAGCAGGGGACAGTGGAGCTCCTACAATGAGCAGTTCTTC. The whole variable domain, filled in from reference TRBV7-9 and TRBJ2-1, reads DTGVSQNPRHKITKRGQNVTFRCDPISEHNRLYWYRQTLGQGPEFLTYFQNEAQLEKSRLLSDRFSAERPKGSFSTLEIQRTEQGDSAMYLCASSRGQWSSYNEQFFGPGTRLTVL.

The chain recombines TRBV7-2 with TRBJ1-5; D is perhaps TRBD1 (6 bases). The V and J ends lost 9 bases and 0 bases respectively, with 12 bases between them. Looked up from germline, CDR1 is SGHTA and CDR2 is FQGNSA. The CDR3 spans 14 residues. The CDR3 region is CASRGGNSNQPQHF. As DNA, the CDR3 is TGTGCCAGTAGAGGGGGAAATAGCAATCAGCCCCAGCATTTT.

Written as DNA, the CDR3 is TGCGCCAGCAGCCAGGCTAGCGGGAGAGGAGGCTACAATGAGCAGTTCTTC. As protein: CASSQASGRGGYNEQFF. The chain has TRBV4-1 and TRBJ2-1; 10 bases agree with TRBD2. The CDR3 is 17 residues long. V shed 3 bases, J shed 3 bases, and the junction held 8 bases outside the gene matches. Germline CDR1 and CDR2: MGHRA and YSYEKL.

The V and J genes are TRBV7-9 and TRBJ2-1; TRBD2 agrees at 9 bases. Germline-derived CDR1 and CDR2 are SEHNR and FQNEAQ (reference sequence). The CDR3 loop spans 15 amino acids. With 2 bases clipped from V and 7 bases from J, the junction kept 6 bases outside the gene matches. Here the CDR3 DNA reads TGTGCCAGCAGCTTATTCAGCGGGAGGAATAATGAGCAGTTCTTC. Translation gives CASSLFSGRNNEQFF.

V gene TRBV3-1 (or the pseudogene TRBV3-2) combines with J gene TRBJ2-3, with no clear D. V was pared by 4 bases and J by 0 bases, with 14 bases between. Germline loops: CDR1 LGHDT, CDR2 YNNKEL (reference sequence). This CDR3 region has 16 residues. CDR3 coding DNA: TGTGCCAGCAGCCCGCGCAGTTGGGCAAGCACAGATACGCAGTATTTT. Translation gives CASSPRSWASTDTQYF.

The chain is built from TRBV3-1 (or the pseudogene TRBV3-2) and TRBJ1-6; TRBD1 aligns across 9 bases. This CDR3 is built from 16 residues. Germline CDR1 and CDR2: LGHDT and YNNKEL (reference sequence). V was pared by 4 bases and J by 9 bases, with 10 bases of the junction left unmatched. The CDR3 nucleotides are TGTGCCAGCAGCCCATTGGGGACAGGGATCGGTTCACCCCTCCACTTT. It translates to CASSPLGTGIGSPLHF.

This chain uses TRBV18 with TRBJ2-1; 11 bases are shared with TRBD2. CDR3 length: 14 amino acids. V trimming: 3 bases; J trimming: 7 bases; junction bases outside the gene matches: 2. Germline V gene lookup returns CDR1 KGHSH and CDR2 LQKENI. CDR3 bases: TGTGCCAGCTCACCGGGACTAGCGGTAAATGAGCAGTTCTTC. It specifies CASSPGLAVNEQFF.

This chain joins TRBV7-3 and TRBJ1-2, with TRBD1 matching 10 bases. The CDR3 consists of 14 residues. The germline CDR1 and CDR2 sequences are SGHTA and FQGTGA. V lost 4 bases to trimming and J lost 5 bases; unmatched junction nucleotides: 4. The CDR3 sequence is CASSSGTGAYGYTF. In nucleotides, the CDR3 is TGTGCCAGCAGCTCCGGGACAGGGGCGTATGGCTACACCTTC. The full variable domain, completed using reference TRBV7-3 and TRBJ1-2, is GAGVSQTPSNKVTEKGKYVELRCDPISGHTALYWYRQSLGQGPEFLIYFQGTGAADDSGLPNDRFFAVRPEGSVSTLKIQRTERGDSAVYLCASSSGTGAYGYTFGSGTRLTVV.

The chain recombines TRBV28 with TRBJ1-1; 7 nucleotides line up with TRBD1. CDR3 length equals 19 residues. The germline CDR1 and CDR2 sequences are MDHEN and SYDVKM. With 8 bases clipped from V and 1 base from J, the junction kept 22 bases outside the gene matches. CDR3 loop: CASGLGQLVLFGRNTEAFF. The CDR3 nucleotides read TGTGCCAGCGGACTGGGACAGCTTGTTCTTTTTGGAAGGAACACTGAAGCTTTCTTT.

The rearrangement links TRBV6-5 to TRBJ2-7, with 13 bases aligning to TRBD2. The CDR3 contains 15 residues. Germline V CDR1 and CDR2: MNHEY, SVGAGI. J was trimmed by 3 bases and V by 5 bases; bases with no gene match: 4. CDR3 loop: CASSTLAGGLYEQYF. In DNA, the CDR3 is TGTGCCAGCAGTACACTAGCGGGAGGGCTCTACGAGCAGTACTTC.

The chain carries TRBV11-2 and TRBJ2-2; a possible D gene is TRBD1 (6 bases). The CDR3 totals 14 residues. Looked up from germline, CDR1 is SGHAT and CDR2 is FQNNGV. Trimming removed 0 bases at V and 7 bases at J, with 9 bases between. CDR3 nucleotides: TGTGCCAGCAGCTTAGATCGAGGGGGCGGGGAGCTGTTTTTT. Translating gives CASSLDRGGGELFF.

The chain uses TRBV24-1 and TRBJ2-6; D gene uncertain. Germline values: CDR1 KGHDR, CDR2 SFDVKD. V was pared by 4 bases and J by 1 base, with 7 bases between. This CDR3 is built from 15 residues. For the CDR3, the DNA is TGTGCCACCAGTGACCCGAGATCTGGGGCCAACGTCCTGACTTTC. This codes for CATSDPRSGANVLTF.

The genes are TRBV21-1 and TRBJ2-5; the table names TRBD2, a call not compared with the DNA. TRBV21-1 is deemed a pseudogene. The CDR3 contains 14 residues. The CDR3 DNA reads TGTGCCAGCAGCAAACCATACGGAGAAGAGACCCAGTACTTC. It translates to CASSKPYGEETQYF.

The V gene is TRBV28, the J gene TRBJ1-5; 8 nucleotides match TRBD1. CDR1 and CDR2 (germline): MDHEN, SYDVKM. This CDR3 comprises 16 residues. V shed 3 bases and J 4 bases; nucleotides not matched to a gene: 8. CDR3 nucleotide sequence: TGTGCCAGCAGTTTTTGGGACAGGTTAAGAAATCAGCCCCAGCATTTT. Protein: CASSFWDRLRNQPQHF.

The chain couples TRBV5-6 to TRBJ1-2; D remains ambiguous. Germline V gene sequence: CDR1 SGHDT, CDR2 YYEEEE. V lost 1 base, J lost 2 bases, and 6 bases lay in between. The CDR3 length is 13 residues. CDR3 sequence (DNA): TGTGCCAGCAGCTTGATGAGGAACTATGGCTACACCTTC. It yields the protein CASSLMRNYGYTF. Using reference TRBV5-6 and TRBJ1-2 for the parts outside the CDR3, the full variable domain is DAGVTQSPTHLIKTRGQQVTLRCSPKSGHDTVSWYQQALGQGPQFIFQYYEEEERQRGNFPDRFSGHQFPNYSSELNVNALLLGDSALYLCASSLMRNYGYTFGSGTRLTVV.

V is TRBV18 and J is TRBJ2-3, with no clear D. Per germline, CDR1 KGHSH and CDR2 LQKENI. V was clipped by 4 bases and J by 0 bases, with 8 bases between them. CDR3 size: 14 residues. The CDR3 is CASSRPLSTDTQYF. The CDR3 DNA reads as TGTGCCAGCTCACGACCCCTAAGCACAGATACGCAGTATTTT.

The CDR3 DNA is TGTGCCTGGAGGGGAGCGGGAGTTAACGACAATGAGCAGTTCTTC. The encoded protein is CAWRGAGVNDNEQFF. This sequence joins TRBV30 and TRBJ2-1; TRBD2 agrees at 8 bases. From germline, CDR1 is GTSNPN and CDR2 SVGIG (reference sequence). This CDR3 contains 15 residues. The J segment lost 5 bases and the V segment lost 3 bases, leaving 9 bases of the junction unmatched.

This clone is a singleton in its sample. The chain links TRBV7-9 to TRBJ2-1; 10 bases fit TRBD2. The junction had 11 bases not matched to a gene; V was cut back by 5 bases and J by 4 bases. CDR1 and CDR2 (germline): SEHNR, FQNEAQ (reference sequence). The CDR3 is made up of 17 amino acids. CDR3 protein: CASSTDLAGVSYNEQFF. Here the CDR3 DNA reads TGTGCCAGCAGCACAGATCTAGCGGGAGTTTCTTACAATGAGCAGTTCTTC.

This chain uses TRBV3-1 (or the pseudogene TRBV3-2) with TRBJ2-5, with D hard to call. This CDR3 region has 13 residues. Looked up from germline, CDR1 is LGHDT and CDR2 is YNNKEL (reference sequence). V was cut by 4 bases and J by 2 bases, with 8 bases left in between. The CDR3 protein is CASSPAGQETQYF. CDR3 nucleotides: TGTGCCAGCAGCCCCGCCGGGCAAGAGACCCAGTACTTC.